The 15 T cell receptor beta chains below come from one sample, sequenced in a study of T cells in localized non-small cell lung cancer. TCRdb's copy holds only in-frame clones and misses some; the assay was immunoSEQ multiplex PCR. The profile covers about 54,000 clones, with approximately 80% appearing a single time and nearly 20% taken by the ten largest. Sequences were derived from peripheral blood, sampled before any cancer treatment. These receptors were taken from a female donor aged 60 or older with stage II squamous cell lung carcinoma.

The chain joins TRBV6-4 to TRBJ2-1; no clear D. The CDR3 spans 15 residues. From germline, CDR1 is MRHNA and CDR2 SNTAGT. Trimming took 4 bases from V and 0 from J, leaving 10 bases between them. The DNA of the CDR3 is TGTGCCAGCAGTGCTTCTCCCAGCTCCTACAATGAGCAGTTCTTC. Its protein is CASSASPSSYNEQFF.

This rearrangement joins TRBV6-5 to TRBJ1-2, with TRBD1 matching over 7 bases. V dropped 4 bases and J dropped 4; count of bases not matched to a gene: 6. CDR1 MNHEY and CDR2 SVGAGI come from the germline V gene. This CDR3 is 14 amino acids long. The CDR3 region is CASSSPGTAYGYTF. CDR3 coding DNA: TGTGCCAGCAGTTCCCCCGGGACAGCCTATGGCTACACCTTC.

The chain employs TRBV9 and TRBJ1-6; a possible D gene is TRBD1 (5 bases). The CDR3 loop spans 14 amino acids. Germline CDR1 SGDLS, CDR2 YYNGEE. Trimming removed 2 bases from V and 7 bases from J, with 10 bases in between. This CDR3 reads CASSVEDTNSPLHF. The CDR3 region has the DNA TGTGCCAGCAGCGTCGAGGACACGAATTCACCCCTCCACTTT.

This chain uses TRBV5-6 with TRBJ1-1; 8 nucleotides match TRBD1. CDR1 is SGHDT, CDR2 YYEEEE, per germline. CDR3 length equals 16 residues. V dropped 2 bases and J dropped 2; count of bases not matched to a gene: 8. CDR3 bases: TGTGCCAGCAGCTTTACAGGGGGAAGCAGAAACACTGAAGCTTTCTTT. Protein sequence: CASSFTGGSRNTEAFF.

J is TRBJ1-2 and V is TRBV19, with 11 bases aligning to TRBD1. The J segment lost 6 bases and the V segment lost 3 bases, leaving 12 bases of the junction unmatched. This CDR3 has 17 amino acids. Germline V gene sequence: CDR1 LNHDA, CDR2 SQIVND (reference sequence). CDR3 amino acids: CASSIKGQGASSNGYTF. In DNA, the CDR3 is TGTGCCAGTAGTATTAAAGGACAGGGGGCTAGTTCTAATGGCTACACCTTC. Looking up the rest from reference TRBV19 and TRBJ1-2 gives the full variable domain: DGGITQSPKYLFRKEGQNVTLSCEQNLNHDAMYWYRQDPGQGLRLIYYSQIVNDFQKGDIAEGYSVSREKKESFPLTVTSAQKNPTAFYLCASSIKGQGASSNGYTFGSGTRLTVV.

J is TRBJ2-7 and V is TRBV6-5; D is undetermined. Germline CDR1 is MNHEY and CDR2 is SVGAGI. The CDR3 has 15 amino acids. The V and J ends lost 0 bases and 3 bases respectively, with 12 bases between them. CDR3 protein: CASSYSIRSLYEQYF. The CDR3 DNA follows: TGTGCCAGCAGTTACTCGATCAGGAGTCTCTACGAGCAGTACTTC.

The chain carries TRBV5-8 and TRBJ2-4; TRBD2 might be the D (6 bases). This CDR3 contains 16 residues. Deletions cut 6 bases from V and 0 bases from J, with 16 bases between. Germline CDR1 is SGHTS and CDR2 is YDEGEE. The CDR3 spells CASNLGGMIAKNIQYF. The CDR3 DNA reads TGTGCCAGCAACCTCGGAGGGATGATAGCCAAAAACATTCAGTACTTC.

The rearrangement joins TRBV5-4 to TRBJ2-7, with a possible D match to TRBD2 (6 bases). Germline V CDR1 and CDR2: SGHNT, YYREEE (reference sequence). The CDR3 totals 13 residues. V lost 2 bases, J lost 5 bases, and 11 bases lay in between. The CDR3 sequence is CASSFGGENEQYF. The CDR3 nucleotides read TGTGCCAGCAGCTTCGGAGGGGAGAACGAGCAGTACTTC.

The rearrangement joins TRBV7-2 to TRBJ1-1; the D is unclear. The CDR3 consists of 14 residues. Germline CDR1 SGHTA, CDR2 FQGNSA. Trimming removed 4 bases at V and 4 bases at J, with 13 bases between. Here the CDR3 reads CASSSLPSGTEAFF. DNA of the CDR3: TGTGCCAGCAGCTCCTTGCCGTCGGGCACTGAAGCTTTCTTT.

V gene TRBV9 combines with J gene TRBJ1-2; D is unclear. The V and J ends lost 0 bases and 4 bases respectively, with 16 bases between them. Germline CDR1 is SGDLS and CDR2 is YYNGEE. The CDR3 extends over 16 amino acids. The CDR3: CASSVGQFPTAYGYTF. In DNA, the CDR3 is TGTGCCAGCAGCGTAGGCCAATTCCCGACGGCCTATGGCTACACCTTC. Combining the CDR3 with reference TRBV9 and TRBJ1-2 gives the whole variable domain DSGVTQTPKHLITATGQRVTLRCSPRSGDLSVYWYQQSLDQGLQFLIQYYNGEERAKGNILERFSAQQFPDLHSELNLSSLELGDSALYFCASSVGQFPTAYGYTFGSGTRLTVV.

This clone was seen a handful of times. This chain joins TRBV6-4 and TRBJ1-2; a weak D match, TRBD1 (5 bases). Germline CDR1 reads MRHNA; CDR2 reads SNTAGT. Trimming took 2 bases from V and 8 from J, leaving 18 bases between them. This CDR3 region has 15 residues. The CDR3 protein is CASSDLGAPKIGYTF. Here the CDR3 DNA reads TGTGCCAGCAGTGACCTAGGGGCCCCGAAAATCGGCTACACCTTC.

V usage is TRBV6-4 and J usage is TRBJ1-1; D not certain. Trimming pared 6 bases from V and 4 bases from J, leaving 12 bases between. Germline V lookup: CDR1 MRHNA, CDR2 SNTAGT. The CDR3 totals 13 residues. The CDR3 nucleotides read TGTGCCAGCAGCAACAACTTATTCACTGAAGCTTTCTTT. Translated: CASSNNLFTEAFF.

The chain links TRBV7-3 to TRBJ2-5, with a tentative D call TRBD1 (6 bases). With 3 bases removed from V and 6 bases from J, the gap between germline ends came to 8 bases. From germline, CDR1 is SGHTA and CDR2 FQGTGA. There are 12 residues in the CDR3. CDR3 DNA: TGTGCCAGCAGCTTGGACAGAAAGACCCAGTACTTC. Its translation: CASSLDRKTQYF.

This rearrangement joins TRBV19 to TRBJ2-7; possibly TRBD2 for D (6 bases). CDR1 and CDR2 (germline): LNHDA, SQIVND (reference sequence). The CDR3 spans 10 residues. V was trimmed by 11 bases and J by 12 bases, leaving 17 bases between them. DNA for the CDR3: TGTGCCCTCGTGGTAGCGGATCTGTACTTC. Amino acid sequence: CALVVADLYF.

The J gene is TRBJ1-2, the V gene TRBV19, with 9 bases aligning to TRBD1. The CDR3 consists of 17 residues. Germline CDR1 is LNHDA and CDR2 is SQIVND (reference sequence). The V gene end was trimmed by 1 base and the J gene end by 4 bases; junction bases not matched to a gene: 10. CDR3 coding DNA: TGTGCCAGTAGTATAGGTGCCGGGACAGGGACTGTCTATGGCTACACCTTC. Translation gives CASSIGAGTGTVYGYTF.